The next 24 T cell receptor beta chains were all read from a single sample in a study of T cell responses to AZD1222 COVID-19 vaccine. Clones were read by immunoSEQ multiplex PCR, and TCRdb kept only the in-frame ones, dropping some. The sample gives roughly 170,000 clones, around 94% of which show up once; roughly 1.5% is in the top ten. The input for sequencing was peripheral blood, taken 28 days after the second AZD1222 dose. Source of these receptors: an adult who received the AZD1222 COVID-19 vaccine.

The CDR3 protein is CASSSHRGRSTDTQYF. The CDR3, as DNA: TGTGCCAGCAGCTCTCACAGGGGGCGGTCCACAGATACGCAGTATTTT. J is TRBJ2-3 and V is TRBV5-8, with 9 bases lining up with TRBD1. Germline V gene data show CDR1 as SGHTS and CDR2 as YDEGEE. Losses at the gene ends were 3 bases for V and 2 bases for J; bases not matched to a gene: 7. There are 16 residues in the CDR3.

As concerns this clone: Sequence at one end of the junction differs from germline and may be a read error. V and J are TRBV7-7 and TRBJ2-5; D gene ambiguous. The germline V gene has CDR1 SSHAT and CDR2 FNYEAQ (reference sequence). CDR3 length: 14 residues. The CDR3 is CASSFLLFQETQYF. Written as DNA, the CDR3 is TGTGCTAGCAGCTTCTTACTATTCCAAGAGACCCAGTACTTC.

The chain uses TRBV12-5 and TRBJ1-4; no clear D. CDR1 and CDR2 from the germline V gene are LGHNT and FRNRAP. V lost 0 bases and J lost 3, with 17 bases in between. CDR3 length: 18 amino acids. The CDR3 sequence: CASGLVLRGVAANEKLFF. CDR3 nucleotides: TGTGCTAGTGGTTTGGTACTACGGGGTGTTGCGGCTAATGAAAAACTGTTTTTT.

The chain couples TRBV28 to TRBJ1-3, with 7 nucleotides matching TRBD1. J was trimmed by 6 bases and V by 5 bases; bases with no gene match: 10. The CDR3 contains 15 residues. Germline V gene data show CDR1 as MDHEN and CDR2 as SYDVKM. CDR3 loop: CASSHTTGRENTIYF. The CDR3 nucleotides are TGTGCCAGCAGTCATACGACAGGGCGGGAAAACACCATATATTTT.

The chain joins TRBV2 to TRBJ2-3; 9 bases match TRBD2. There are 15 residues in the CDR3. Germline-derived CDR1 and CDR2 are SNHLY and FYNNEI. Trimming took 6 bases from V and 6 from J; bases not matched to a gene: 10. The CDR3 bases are TGTGCCAGCAGAAATCCGGGACTAGCCCTGGATACGCAGTATTTT. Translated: CASRNPGLALDTQYF.

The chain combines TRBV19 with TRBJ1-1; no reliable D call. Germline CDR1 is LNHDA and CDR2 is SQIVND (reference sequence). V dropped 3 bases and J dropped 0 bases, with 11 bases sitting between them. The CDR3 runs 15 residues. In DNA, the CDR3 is TGTGCCAGTAGTATTAGCCAAACCTTGAACACTGAAGCTTTCTTT. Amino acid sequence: CASSISQTLNTEAFF. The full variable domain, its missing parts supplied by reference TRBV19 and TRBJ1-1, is DGGITQSPKYLFRKEGQNVTLSCEQNLNHDAMYWYRQDPGQGLRLIYYSQIVNDFQKGDIAEGYSVSREKKESFPLTVTSAQKNPTAFYLCASSISQTLNTEAFFGQGTRLTVV.

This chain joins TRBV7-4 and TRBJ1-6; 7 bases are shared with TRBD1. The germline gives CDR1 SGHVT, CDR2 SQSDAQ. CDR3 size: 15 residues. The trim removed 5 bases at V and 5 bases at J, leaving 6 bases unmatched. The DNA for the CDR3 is TGTGCCAGCAGCCGACAGGGATTTAATAATTCACCCCTCCACTTT. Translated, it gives CASSRQGFNNSPLHF.

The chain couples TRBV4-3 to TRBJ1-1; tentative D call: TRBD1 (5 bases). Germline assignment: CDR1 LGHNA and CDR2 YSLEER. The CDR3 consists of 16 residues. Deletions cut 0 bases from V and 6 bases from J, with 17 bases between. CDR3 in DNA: TGCGCCAGCAGCCAAGACGGAATTGGGGGTTCGGCTGAAGCTTTCTTT. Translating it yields CASSQDGIGGSAEAFF.

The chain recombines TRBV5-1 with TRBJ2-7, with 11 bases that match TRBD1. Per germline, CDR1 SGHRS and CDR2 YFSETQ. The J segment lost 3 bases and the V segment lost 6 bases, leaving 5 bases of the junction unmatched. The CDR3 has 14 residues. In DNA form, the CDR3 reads TGCGCCAGCATGGCGGGACAGGGGGACTACGAGCAGTACTTC. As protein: CASMAGQGDYEQYF. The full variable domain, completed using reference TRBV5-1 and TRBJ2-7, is KAGVTQTPRYLIKTRGQQVTLSCSPISGHRSVSWYQQTPGQGLQFLFEYFSETQRNKGNFPGRFSGRQFSNSRSEMNVSTLELGDSALYLCASMAGQGDYEQYFGPGTRLTVT.

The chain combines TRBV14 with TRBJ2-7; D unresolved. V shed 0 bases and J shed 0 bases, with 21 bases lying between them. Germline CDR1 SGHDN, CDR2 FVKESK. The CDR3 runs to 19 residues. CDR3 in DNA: TGTGCCAGCAGCCAAGATATCGGCCCTGTTCGGCTAAGCTCCTACGAGCAGTACTTC. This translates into CASSQDIGPVRLSSYEQYF.

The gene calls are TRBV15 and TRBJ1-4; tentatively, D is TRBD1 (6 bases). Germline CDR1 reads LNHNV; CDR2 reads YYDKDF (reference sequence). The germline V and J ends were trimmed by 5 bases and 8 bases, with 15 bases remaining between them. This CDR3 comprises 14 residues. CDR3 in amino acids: CATSETGASEKLFF. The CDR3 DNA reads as TGTGCCACCAGCGAAACGGGGGCAAGCGAAAAACTGTTTTTT.

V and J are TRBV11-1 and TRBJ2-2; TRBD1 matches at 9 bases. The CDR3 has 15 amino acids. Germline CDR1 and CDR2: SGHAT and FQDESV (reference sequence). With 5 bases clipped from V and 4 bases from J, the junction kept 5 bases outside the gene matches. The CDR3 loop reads CASSRQGGGTGELFF. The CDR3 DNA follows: TGTGCCAGCAGCCGACAGGGGGGCGGCACCGGGGAGCTGTTTTTT.

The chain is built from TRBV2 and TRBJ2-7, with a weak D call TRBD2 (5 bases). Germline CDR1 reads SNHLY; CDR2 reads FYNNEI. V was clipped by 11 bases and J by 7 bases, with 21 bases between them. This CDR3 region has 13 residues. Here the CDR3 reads CAAKDVPTGEQYF. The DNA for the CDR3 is TGTGCCGCCAAGGACGTACCCACGGGGGAGCAGTACTTC.

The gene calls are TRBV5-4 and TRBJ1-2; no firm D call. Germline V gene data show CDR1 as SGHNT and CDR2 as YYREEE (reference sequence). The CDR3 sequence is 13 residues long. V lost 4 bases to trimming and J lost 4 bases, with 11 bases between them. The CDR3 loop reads CASSGSSSYGYTF. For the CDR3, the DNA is TGTGCCAGCAGCGGATCTTCGAGCTATGGCTACACCTTC.

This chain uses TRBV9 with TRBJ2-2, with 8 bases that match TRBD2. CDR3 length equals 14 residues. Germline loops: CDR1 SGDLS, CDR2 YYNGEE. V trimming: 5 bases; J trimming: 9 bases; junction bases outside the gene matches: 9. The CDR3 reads CASRSGLVSRELFF. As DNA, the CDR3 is TGTGCCAGCAGGTCGGGACTAGTTTCCAGGGAGCTGTTTTTT.

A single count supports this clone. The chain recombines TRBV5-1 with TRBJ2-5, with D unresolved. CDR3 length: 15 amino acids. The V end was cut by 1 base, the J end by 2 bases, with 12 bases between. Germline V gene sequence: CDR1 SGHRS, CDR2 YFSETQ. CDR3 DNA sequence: TGCGCCAGCAGCTTGATTCCCCCACCTCAAGAGACCCAGTACTTC. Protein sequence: CASSLIPPPQETQYF.

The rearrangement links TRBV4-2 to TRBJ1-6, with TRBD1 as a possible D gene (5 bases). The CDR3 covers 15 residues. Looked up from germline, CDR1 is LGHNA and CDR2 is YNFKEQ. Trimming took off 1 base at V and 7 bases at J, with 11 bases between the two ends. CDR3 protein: CASSQARGSNSPLHF. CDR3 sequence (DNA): TGTGCCAGCAGCCAAGCCCGGGGCAGCAATTCACCCCTCCACTTT.

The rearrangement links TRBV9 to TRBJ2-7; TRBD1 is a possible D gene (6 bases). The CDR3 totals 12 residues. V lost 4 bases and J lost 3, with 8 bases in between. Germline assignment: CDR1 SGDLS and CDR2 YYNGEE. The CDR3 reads CASSRQDYEQYF. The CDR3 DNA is TGTGCCAGCAGCCGACAGGACTACGAGCAGTACTTC. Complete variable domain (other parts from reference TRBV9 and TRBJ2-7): DSGVTQTPKHLITATGQRVTLRCSPRSGDLSVYWYQQSLDQGLQFLIQYYNGEERAKGNILERFSAQQFPDLHSELNLSSLELGDSALYFCASSRQDYEQYFGPGTRLTVT.

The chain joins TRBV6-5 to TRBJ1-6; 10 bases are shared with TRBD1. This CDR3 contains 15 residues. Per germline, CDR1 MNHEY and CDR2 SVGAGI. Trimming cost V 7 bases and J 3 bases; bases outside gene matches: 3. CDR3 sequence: CASKTGGGYNSPLHF. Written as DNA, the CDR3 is TGTGCCAGCAAGACAGGGGGCGGCTATAATTCACCCCTCCACTTT.

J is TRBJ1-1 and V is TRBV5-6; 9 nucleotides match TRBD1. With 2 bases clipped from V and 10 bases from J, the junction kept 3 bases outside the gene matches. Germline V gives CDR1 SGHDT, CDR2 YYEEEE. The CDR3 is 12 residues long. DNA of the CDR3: TGTGCCAGCAGCTTTTACAGGGGGCCAGCTTTCTTT. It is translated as CASSFYRGPAFF.

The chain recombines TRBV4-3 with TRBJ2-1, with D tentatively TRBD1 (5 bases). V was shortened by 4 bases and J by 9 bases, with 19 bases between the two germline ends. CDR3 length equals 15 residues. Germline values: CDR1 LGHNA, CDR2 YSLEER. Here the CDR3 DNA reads TGCGCCAGCAGCCGCACGGACAAAGGGGTCAGTGAGCAGTTCTTC. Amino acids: CASSRTDKGVSEQFF.

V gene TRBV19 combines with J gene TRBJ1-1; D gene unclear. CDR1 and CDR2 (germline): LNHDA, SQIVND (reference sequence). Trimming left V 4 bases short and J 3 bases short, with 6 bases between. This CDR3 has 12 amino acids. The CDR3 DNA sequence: TGTGCCAGTAGTAACACTTACACTGAAGCTTTCTTT. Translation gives CASSNTYTEAFF.

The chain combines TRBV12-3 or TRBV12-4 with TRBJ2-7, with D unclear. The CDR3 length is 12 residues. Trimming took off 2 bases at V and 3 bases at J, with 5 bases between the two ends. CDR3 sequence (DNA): TGTGCCAGCAGTTTATGGATCTACGAGCAGTACTTC. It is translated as CASSLWIYEQYF.

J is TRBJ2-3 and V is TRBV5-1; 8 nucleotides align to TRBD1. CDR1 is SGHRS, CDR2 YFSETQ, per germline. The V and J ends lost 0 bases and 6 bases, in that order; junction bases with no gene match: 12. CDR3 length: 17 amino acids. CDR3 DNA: TGCGCCAGCAGCTTGGCCGGGGGTACAGGGGGTAAGGATACGCAGTATTTT. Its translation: CASSLAGGTGGKDTQYF.